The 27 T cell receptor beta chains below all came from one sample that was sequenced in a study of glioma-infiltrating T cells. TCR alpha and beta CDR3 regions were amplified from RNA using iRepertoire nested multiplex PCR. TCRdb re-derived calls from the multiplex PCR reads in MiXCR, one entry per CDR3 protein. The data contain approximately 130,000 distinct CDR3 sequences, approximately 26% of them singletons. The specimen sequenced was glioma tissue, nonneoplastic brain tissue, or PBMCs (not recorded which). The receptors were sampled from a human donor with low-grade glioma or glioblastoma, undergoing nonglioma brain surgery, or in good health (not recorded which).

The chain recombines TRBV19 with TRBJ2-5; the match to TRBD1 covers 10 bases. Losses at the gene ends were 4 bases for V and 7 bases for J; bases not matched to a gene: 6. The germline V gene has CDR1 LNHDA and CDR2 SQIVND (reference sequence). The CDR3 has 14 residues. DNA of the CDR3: TGTGCCAGTAGTAGACAGGGGGCGGGAGGGACCCAGTACTTC. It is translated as CASSRQGAGGTQYF.

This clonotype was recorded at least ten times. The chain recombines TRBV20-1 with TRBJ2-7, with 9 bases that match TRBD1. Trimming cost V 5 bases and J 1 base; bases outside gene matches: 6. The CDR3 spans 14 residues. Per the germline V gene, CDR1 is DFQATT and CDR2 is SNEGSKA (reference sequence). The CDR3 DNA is TGCAGTGCTGCCGGGACAGGGAATTCCTACGAGCAGTACGTC. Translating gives CSAAGTGNSYEQYV.

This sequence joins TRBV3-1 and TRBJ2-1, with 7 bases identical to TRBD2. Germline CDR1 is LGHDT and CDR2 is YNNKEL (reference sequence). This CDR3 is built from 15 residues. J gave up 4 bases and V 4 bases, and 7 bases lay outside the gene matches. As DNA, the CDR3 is TGTGCCAGCAGCCCAAGCGGGGCGAATTACAATGAGCAGTTCTTC. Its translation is CASSPSGANYNEQFF.

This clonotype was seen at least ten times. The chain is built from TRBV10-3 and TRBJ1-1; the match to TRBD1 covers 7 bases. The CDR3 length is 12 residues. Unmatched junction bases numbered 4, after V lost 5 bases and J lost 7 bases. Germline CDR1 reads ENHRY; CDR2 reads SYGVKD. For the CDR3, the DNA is TGTGCCATCAGTCCGACAGGGAGTGAAGCTTTCTTT. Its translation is CAISPTGSEAFF.

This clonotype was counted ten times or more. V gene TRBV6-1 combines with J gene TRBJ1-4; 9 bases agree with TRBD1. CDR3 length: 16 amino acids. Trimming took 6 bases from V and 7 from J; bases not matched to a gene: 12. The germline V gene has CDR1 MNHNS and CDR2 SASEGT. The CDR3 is CASSLQGGQGIEKLFF. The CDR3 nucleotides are TGTGCCAGCAGCCTACAGGGGGGACAGGGTATTGAAAAACTGTTTTTT.

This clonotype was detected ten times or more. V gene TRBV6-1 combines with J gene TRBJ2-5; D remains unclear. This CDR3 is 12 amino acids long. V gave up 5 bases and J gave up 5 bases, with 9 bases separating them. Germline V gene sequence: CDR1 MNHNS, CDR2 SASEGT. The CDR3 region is CASSSTRETQYF. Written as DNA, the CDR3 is TGTGCCAGCAGTTCAACCAGGGAGACCCAGTACTTC.

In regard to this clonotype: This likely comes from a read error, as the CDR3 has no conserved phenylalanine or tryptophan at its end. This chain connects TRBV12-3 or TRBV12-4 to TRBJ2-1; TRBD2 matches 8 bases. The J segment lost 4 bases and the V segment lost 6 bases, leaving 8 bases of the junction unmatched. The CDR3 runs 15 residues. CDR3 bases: TGTGCCAGCAGCCCCAAGGCGGGGGGATACAATGAGCAGTTCCTC. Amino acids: CASSPKAGGYNEQFL.

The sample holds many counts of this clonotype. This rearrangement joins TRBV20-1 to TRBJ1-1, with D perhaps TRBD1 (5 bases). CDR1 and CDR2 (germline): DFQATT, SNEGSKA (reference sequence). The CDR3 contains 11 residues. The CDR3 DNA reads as TGCAGAGCCGGTGTCGGGGGGGAAGCTTTCTTT. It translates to CRAGVGGEAFF.

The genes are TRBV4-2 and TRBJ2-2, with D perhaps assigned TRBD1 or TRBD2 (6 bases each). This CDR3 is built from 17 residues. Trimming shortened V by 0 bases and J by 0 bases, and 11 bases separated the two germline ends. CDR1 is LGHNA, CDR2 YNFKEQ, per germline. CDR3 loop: CASSQEGGYANTGELFF. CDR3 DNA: TGTGCCAGCAGCCAAGAAGGGGGGTACGCGAACACCGGGGAGCTGTTTTTT.

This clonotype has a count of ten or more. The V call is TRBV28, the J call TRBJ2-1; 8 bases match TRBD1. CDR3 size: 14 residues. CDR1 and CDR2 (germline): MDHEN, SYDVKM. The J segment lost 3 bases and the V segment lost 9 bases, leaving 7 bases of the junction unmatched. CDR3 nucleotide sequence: TGTGCCAGTTCCGGGACAGGCAACTACAATGAGCAGTTCTTC. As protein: CASSGTGNYNEQFF.

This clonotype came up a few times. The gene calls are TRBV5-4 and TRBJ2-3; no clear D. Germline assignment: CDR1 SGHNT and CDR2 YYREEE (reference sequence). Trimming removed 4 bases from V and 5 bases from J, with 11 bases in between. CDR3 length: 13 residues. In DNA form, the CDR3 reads TGTGCCAGCAGCCCCACACGTCAAGATACGCAGTATTTT. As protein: CASSPTRQDTQYF.

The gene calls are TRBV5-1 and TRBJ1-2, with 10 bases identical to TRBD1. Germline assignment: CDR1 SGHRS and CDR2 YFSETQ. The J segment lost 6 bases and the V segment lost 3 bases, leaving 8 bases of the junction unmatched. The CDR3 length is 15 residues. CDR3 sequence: CASSYLGTGANGYTF. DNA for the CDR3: TGCGCCAGCAGCTATCTGGGGACAGGGGCAAATGGCTACACCTTC.

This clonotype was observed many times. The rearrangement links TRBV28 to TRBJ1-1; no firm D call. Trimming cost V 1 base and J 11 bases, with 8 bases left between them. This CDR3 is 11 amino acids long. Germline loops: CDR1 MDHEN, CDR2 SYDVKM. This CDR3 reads CASSLSKDAFF. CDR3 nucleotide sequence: TGTGCCAGCAGTTTATCAAAGGACGCTTTCTTT. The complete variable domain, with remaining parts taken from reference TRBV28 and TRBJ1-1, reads DVKVTQSSRYLVKRTGEKVFLECVQDMDHENMFWYRQDPGLGLRLIYFSYDVKMKEKGDIPEGYSVSREKKERFSLILESASTNQTSMYLCASSLSKDAFFGQGTRLTVV.

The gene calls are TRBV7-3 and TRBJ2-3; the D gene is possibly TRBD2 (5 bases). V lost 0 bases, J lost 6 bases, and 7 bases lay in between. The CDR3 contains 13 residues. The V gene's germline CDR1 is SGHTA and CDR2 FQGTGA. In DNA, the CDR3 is TGTGCCAGCAGCTTAACATCGGGGGATACGCAGTATTTT. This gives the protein CASSLTSGDTQYF.

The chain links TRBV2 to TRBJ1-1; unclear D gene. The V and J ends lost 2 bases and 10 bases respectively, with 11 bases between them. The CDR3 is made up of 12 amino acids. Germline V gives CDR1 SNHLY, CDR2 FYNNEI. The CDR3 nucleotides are TGTGCCAGCAGTGAAAGGCGGATCCGAGCTTTCTTT. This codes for CASSERRIRAFF.

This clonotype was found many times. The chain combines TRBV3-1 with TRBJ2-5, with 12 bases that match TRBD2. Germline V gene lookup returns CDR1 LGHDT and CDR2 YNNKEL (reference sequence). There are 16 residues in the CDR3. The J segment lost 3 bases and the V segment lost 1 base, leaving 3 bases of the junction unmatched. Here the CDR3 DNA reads TGTGCCAGCAGCCAAGCGTGGACTAGCGGGGAAGAGACCCAGTACTTC. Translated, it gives CASSQAWTSGEETQYF.

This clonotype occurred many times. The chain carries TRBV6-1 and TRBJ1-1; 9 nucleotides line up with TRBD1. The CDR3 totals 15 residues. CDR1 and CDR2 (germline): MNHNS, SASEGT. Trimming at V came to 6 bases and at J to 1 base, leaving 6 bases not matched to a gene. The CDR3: CASRPEDRGNTEAFF. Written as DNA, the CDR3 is TGTGCCAGCAGGCCAGAGGACAGGGGGAACACTGAAGCTTTCTTT.

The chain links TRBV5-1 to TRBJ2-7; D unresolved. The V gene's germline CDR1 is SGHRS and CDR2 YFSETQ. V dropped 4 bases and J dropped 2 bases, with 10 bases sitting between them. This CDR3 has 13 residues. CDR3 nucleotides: TGCGCCAGCAGCCCTGAACCCCCCTACGAGCAGTACGTC. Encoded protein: CASSPEPPYEQYV.

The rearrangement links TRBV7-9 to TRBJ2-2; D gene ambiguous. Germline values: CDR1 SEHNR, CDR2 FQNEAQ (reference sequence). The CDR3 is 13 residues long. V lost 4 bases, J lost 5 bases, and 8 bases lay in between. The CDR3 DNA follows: TGTGCCAGCAGCTCTGCCGATACCGGGGAGCTGTTTTTT. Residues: CASSSADTGELFF.

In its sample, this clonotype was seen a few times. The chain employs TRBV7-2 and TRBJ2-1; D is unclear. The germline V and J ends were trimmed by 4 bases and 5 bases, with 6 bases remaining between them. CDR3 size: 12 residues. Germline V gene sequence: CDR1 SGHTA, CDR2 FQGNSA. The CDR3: CASSSPHNEQFF. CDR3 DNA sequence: TGTGCCAGCAGCTCCCCACACAATGAGCAGTTCTTC.

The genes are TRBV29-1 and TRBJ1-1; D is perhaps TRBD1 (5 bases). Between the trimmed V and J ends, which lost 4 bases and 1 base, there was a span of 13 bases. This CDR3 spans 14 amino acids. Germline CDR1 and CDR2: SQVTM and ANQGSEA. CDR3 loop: CSVGGRTTNTEAFF. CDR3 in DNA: TGCAGCGTTGGGGGACGGACGACGAACACTGAAGCTTTCTTT. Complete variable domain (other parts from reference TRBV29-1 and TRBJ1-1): SAVISQKPSRDICQRGTSLTIQCQVDSQVTMMFWYRQQPGQSLTLIATANQGSEATYESGFVIDKFPISRPNLTFSTLTVSNMSPEDSSIYLCSVGGRTTNTEAFFGQGTRLTVV.

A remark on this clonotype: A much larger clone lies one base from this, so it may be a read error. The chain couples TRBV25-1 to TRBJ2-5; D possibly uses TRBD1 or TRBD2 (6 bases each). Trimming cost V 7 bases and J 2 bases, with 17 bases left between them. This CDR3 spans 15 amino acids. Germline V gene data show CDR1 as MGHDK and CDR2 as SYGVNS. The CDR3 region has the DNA TGTGCCAGCACTGTTGGAGGGGGGCATCAAGAGACCCAGTACTTC. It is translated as CASTVGGGHQETQYF.

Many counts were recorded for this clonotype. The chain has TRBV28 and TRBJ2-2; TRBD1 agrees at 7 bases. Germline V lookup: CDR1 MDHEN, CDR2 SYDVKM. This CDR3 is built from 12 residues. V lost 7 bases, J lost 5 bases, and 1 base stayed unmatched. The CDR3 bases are TGTGCCAGCAACAGGGGTACCGGGGAGCTGTTTTTT. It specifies CASNRGTGELFF. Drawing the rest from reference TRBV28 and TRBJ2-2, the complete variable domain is DVKVTQSSRYLVKRTGEKVFLECVQDMDHENMFWYRQDPGLGLRLIYFSYDVKMKEKGDIPEGYSVSREKKERFSLILESASTNQTSMYLCASNRGTGELFFGEGSRLTVL.

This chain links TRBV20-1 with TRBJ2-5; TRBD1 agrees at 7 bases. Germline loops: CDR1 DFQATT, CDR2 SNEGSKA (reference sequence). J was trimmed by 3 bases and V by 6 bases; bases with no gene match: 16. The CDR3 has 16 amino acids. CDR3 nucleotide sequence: TGCAGTGCCCCAGACCCCCGGGACAGCCCTAAAGAGACCCAGTACTTC. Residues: CSAPDPRDSPKETQYF.

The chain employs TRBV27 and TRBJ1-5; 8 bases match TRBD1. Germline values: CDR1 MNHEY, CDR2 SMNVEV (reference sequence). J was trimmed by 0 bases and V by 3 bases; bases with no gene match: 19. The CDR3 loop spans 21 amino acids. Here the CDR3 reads CASSFNPRGPKIQYSNQPQHF. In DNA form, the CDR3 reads TGTGCCAGCAGTTTCAATCCCAGGGGGCCGAAAATCCAATATAGCAATCAGCCCCAGCATTTT.

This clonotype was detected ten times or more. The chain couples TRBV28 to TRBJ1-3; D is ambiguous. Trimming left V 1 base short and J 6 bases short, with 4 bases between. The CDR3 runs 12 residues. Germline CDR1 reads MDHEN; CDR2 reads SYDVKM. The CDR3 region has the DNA TGTGCCAGCAGTTTATCCGAAAACACCATATATTTT. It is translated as CASSLSENTIYF.

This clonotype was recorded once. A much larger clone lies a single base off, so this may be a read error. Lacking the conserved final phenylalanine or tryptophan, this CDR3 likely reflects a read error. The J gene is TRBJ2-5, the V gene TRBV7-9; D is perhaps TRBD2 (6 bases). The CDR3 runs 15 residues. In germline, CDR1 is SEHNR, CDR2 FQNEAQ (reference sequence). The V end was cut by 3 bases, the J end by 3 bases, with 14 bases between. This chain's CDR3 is CASSFLPGVEETQYS. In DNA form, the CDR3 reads TGTGCCAGCAGCTTCCTTCCGGGGGTCGAAGAGACCCAGTACTCC.